This TCR beta chain was sequenced during a study of molecular identifiers for immune sequencing clone quantification. This clonotype was seen ten or more times. The CDR3 is 14 amino acids. The ends lost 5 bases at V and 1 base at J; junction bases unmatched: 3. TCRdb ran MiXCR on the PCR reads and lists one entry per CDR3 protein. The profile shows some 88,000 distinct CDR3 sequences, around 20% of them singletons. The chain carries TRBV12-3 or TRBV12-4 and TRBJ2-3; TRBD2 agrees at 7 bases. Sequenced sample: naive CD8+ T cells from blood, with Jurkat cell RNA spiked in. Regarding subset: FACS-sorted CD8+CD4-CCR7+CD45RA+ naive T cells. This clonotype originated in a human donor in good health. Some libraries in this study had Jurkat cell RNA spiked in. For the CDR3, the DNA is TGTGCCAGCAGTCCTAGCGGCCGCACAGATACGCAGTATTTT. Protein sequence: CASSPSGRTDTQYF.